Below, 32 T cell receptor beta chains from the same sample are listed, as sequenced in a study of blood T cell repertoires in COVID-19. This table comes from immunoSEQ multiplex PCR, and its TCRdb copy is limited to in-frame clones, with some not included. The sample contains 270,000 or so clones, approximately 91% of which appear only once. Sequenced sample: PBMCs or T cells enriched from blood (not recorded which). These receptors were taken from a woman aged 40-49 years with acute COVID-19.

This rearrangement joins TRBV24-1 to TRBJ2-1; tentatively, D is TRBD2 (5 bases). There are 15 residues in the CDR3. CDR1 KGHDR and CDR2 SFDVKD come from the germline V gene. Trimming pared 4 bases from V and 1 base from J, leaving 10 bases between. The CDR3 sequence is CATSERGWSYNEQFF. The DNA of the CDR3 is TGTGCCACCAGTGAGCGAGGGTGGTCCTACAATGAGCAGTTCTTC.

CDR3: CASSPRDRGHGYTF. The CDR3 DNA sequence: TGTGCCAGCAGTCCCCGGGACAGGGGGCATGGCTACACCTTC. The chain has TRBV28 and TRBJ1-2, with TRBD1 identical over 12 bases. This CDR3 spans 14 amino acids. CDR1 MDHEN and CDR2 SYDVKM come from the germline V gene. Trimming cost V 5 bases and J 6 bases; bases outside gene matches: 4.

This rearrangement joins TRBV5-6 to TRBJ2-1; D possibly corresponds to TRBD2 (6 bases). V was trimmed by 1 base and J by 7 bases, leaving 24 bases between them. Germline loops: CDR1 SGHDT, CDR2 YYEEEE. There are 18 residues in the CDR3. The CDR3 bases are TGTGCCAGCAGCTTGCGACGGGAGTCCCCCCGAATTACAAATGAGCAGTTCTTC. Its protein product is CASSLRRESPRITNEQFF.

This clone was counted only a few times. The chain is built from TRBV21-1 and TRBJ1-3; the listed D gene, TRBD1, was not tested against the DNA. TRBV21-1 is a pseudogene locus. The length of the CDR3 is 17 residues. The CDR3 spells CASSPTPRQGNGNTIYF. CDR3 DNA: TGTGCCAGCAGCCCAACCCCAAGACAGGGGAATGGAAACACCATATATTTT.

V gene TRBV19 combines with J gene TRBJ2-3, with 7 bases identical to TRBD1. The CDR3 length is 20 residues. CDR1 and CDR2 from the germline V gene are LNHDA and SQIVND (reference sequence). Unmatched junction bases numbered 21, after V lost 4 bases and J lost 2 bases. Here the CDR3 DNA reads TGTGCCAGTAGTACGTTCGCTAGGGCTCTCGGACAGGACGACACAGATACGCAGTATTTT. Translation gives CASSTFARALGQDDTDTQYF.

This rearrangement joins TRBV6-6 to TRBJ1-5; 7 bases agree with TRBD1. The CDR3 is made up of 14 amino acids. Looked up from germline, CDR1 is MNHNY and CDR2 is SVGAGI (reference sequence). Germline trimming cut 6 bases from V and 4 bases from J; bases unmatched to any gene: 6. CDR3: CASSLQGGNQPQHF. The CDR3 DNA follows: TGTGCCAGCAGCCTTCAGGGGGGAAATCAGCCCCAGCATTTT.

CDR3: CASSQAGEPTDTQYF. The CDR3 DNA reads as TGTGCCAGCAGCCAAGCGGGAGAGCCCACAGATACGCAGTATTTT. V gene TRBV3-1 (or the pseudogene TRBV3-2) combines with J gene TRBJ2-3, with D maybe TRBD2 (6 bases). CDR1 and CDR2 (germline): LGHDT, YNNKEL (reference sequence). The CDR3 extends over 15 amino acids. V dropped 1 base and J dropped 2 bases, with 10 bases sitting between them.

The chain links TRBV6-5 to TRBJ1-5; weak D call: TRBD1 (5 bases). This CDR3 is 13 amino acids long. Germline lookup yields CDR1 MNHEY and CDR2 SVGAGI. V lost 7 bases to trimming and J lost 4 bases, with 11 bases between them. This CDR3 reads CASTGLVNQPQHF. CDR3 DNA: TGTGCCAGCACAGGGTTGGTTAATCAGCCCCAGCATTTT.

This sequence joins TRBV10-3 and TRBJ1-3; D is perhaps TRBD1 (6 bases). Germline values: CDR1 ENHRY, CDR2 SYGVKD. The CDR3 totals 17 residues. V dropped 11 bases and J dropped 4 bases, with 27 bases sitting between them. CDR3 sequence: CAFQGGHRVRLGNTIYF. As DNA, the CDR3 is TGTGCCTTCCAGGGTGGTCACAGGGTTCGCCTAGGAAACACCATATATTTT.

J is TRBJ1-2 and V is TRBV19; possibly TRBD1 for D (5 bases). Trimming removed 2 bases from V and 7 bases from J, with 14 bases in between. The V gene's germline CDR1 is LNHDA and CDR2 SQIVND (reference sequence). There are 14 residues in the CDR3. The DNA for the CDR3 is TGTGCCAGTAGTATAATGAGACAGTTGGTTGGCTACACCTTC. Protein product: CASSIMRQLVGYTF. The full variable domain, rest sourced from reference TRBV19 and TRBJ1-2, is DGGITQSPKYLFRKEGQNVTLSCEQNLNHDAMYWYRQDPGQGLRLIYYSQIVNDFQKGDIAEGYSVSREKKESFPLTVTSAQKNPTAFYLCASSIMRQLVGYTFGSGTRLTVV.

The rearrangement uses TRBV4-1 and TRBJ2-1; 11 nucleotides agree with TRBD1. V lost 0 bases, J lost 7 bases, and 5 bases stayed unmatched. CDR3 length: 16 residues. Germline assignment: CDR1 MGHRA and CDR2 YSYEKL. As DNA, the CDR3 is TGCGCCAGCAGCCAAGATGGACAGGGGGCGAGTAATGAGCAGTTCTTC. Translated, it gives CASSQDGQGASNEQFF.

The CDR3 here is CASSSNPEGAEAFF. DNA for the CDR3: TGTGCCAGCTCATCCAACCCCGAGGGGGCTGAAGCTTTCTTT. The chain has TRBV18 and TRBJ1-1; D possibly corresponds to TRBD1 (6 bases). Germline lookup yields CDR1 KGHSH and CDR2 LQKENI. CDR3 size: 14 residues. Trimming shortened V by 5 bases and J by 6 bases, and 16 bases separated the two germline ends.

The V gene is TRBV2, the J gene TRBJ2-1; 8 nucleotides match TRBD2. The J segment lost 12 bases and the V segment lost 6 bases, leaving 16 bases of the junction unmatched. CDR1 is SNHLY and CDR2 is FYNNEI in the germline V gene. CDR3 length equals 15 residues. CDR3 nucleotide sequence: TGTGCCAGCAGAGCCCGAGGCCGCGGGGGGTCGTCGCAGTTCTTC. It codes for CASRARGRGGSSQFF.

This sequence joins TRBV19 and TRBJ2-2; TRBD1 matches 8 bases. Germline V gene data show CDR1 as LNHDA and CDR2 as SQIVND (reference sequence). J gave up 4 bases and V 9 bases, and 4 bases lay outside the gene matches. The CDR3 length is 13 residues. The CDR3 loop reads CASPTGVTGELFF. The CDR3 DNA follows: TGTGCCAGCCCGACAGGGGTCACCGGGGAGCTGTTTTTT.

This chain connects TRBV30 to TRBJ1-6, with 7 bases lining up with TRBD1. CDR1 GTSNPN and CDR2 SVGIG come from the germline V gene (reference sequence). CDR3 length: 13 amino acids. V lost 7 bases, J lost 10 bases, and 10 bases stayed unmatched. CDR3 loop: CAFRDSPGSPLHF. Written as DNA, the CDR3 is TGTGCCTTCCGGGACAGCCCTGGATCACCCCTCCACTTT.

CDR3 nucleotide sequence: TGTGCCAGCAGCTCCGGGGTACCCGATACGCAGTATTTT. Translating gives CASSSGVPDTQYF. The chain is built from TRBV13 and TRBJ2-3; weak D call: TRBD2 (5 bases). Germline V gene sequence: CDR1 PRHDT, CDR2 FYEKMQ (reference sequence). This CDR3 region has 13 residues. Trimming took off 4 bases at V and 6 bases at J, with 11 bases between the two ends.

The genes are TRBV5-1 and TRBJ2-7; D perhaps matches TRBD1 (5 bases). The CDR3 consists of 13 residues. Trimming left V 0 bases short and J 3 bases short, with 7 bases between. Per the germline V gene, CDR1 is SGHRS and CDR2 is YFSETQ. Written as DNA, the CDR3 is TGCGCCAGCAGCTTGGCTGGACACTACGAGCAGTACTTC. Its protein product is CASSLAGHYEQYF.

V usage is TRBV14 and J usage is TRBJ2-4, with TRBD1 identical over 12 bases. The CDR3 is 20 amino acids. CDR1 and CDR2 (germline): SGHDN, FVKESK. V was clipped by 11 bases and J by 1 base; unmatched bases: 21. CDR3 residues: CAPEGPGTGGSGGAKNIQYF. CDR3 DNA: TGTGCCCCCGAGGGCCCCGGGACAGGGGGCTCGGGGGGGGCCAAAAACATTCAGTACTTC.

This chain links TRBV9 with TRBJ2-1, with D tentatively TRBD2 (5 bases). CDR1 SGDLS and CDR2 YYNGEE come from the germline V gene. The V and J ends lost 4 bases and 10 bases respectively, with 9 bases between them. This CDR3 spans 11 amino acids. The CDR3 nucleotides read TGTGCCAGCAGCACTAGAGAGGAGCAGTTCTTC. It translates to CASSTREEQFF.

This clone was recorded once. The J gene is TRBJ1-2, the V gene TRBV5-1; D uncertain. The germline CDR1 and CDR2 sequences are SGHRS and YFSETQ. The CDR3 has 13 amino acids. V lost 4 bases and J 4 bases, leaving 11 bases between the germline ends. The CDR3 DNA is TGCGCCAGCAGCGCCGACGGAGGCTATGGCTACACCTTC. Translating it yields CASSADGGYGYTF.

V usage is TRBV30 and J usage is TRBJ2-2, with D possibly TRBD2 on 7 matching bases. CDR1 is GTSNPN, CDR2 SVGIG, per germline (reference sequence). The CDR3 is 13 amino acids. V lost 3 bases and J 8 bases, leaving 13 bases between the germline ends. CDR3 in amino acids: CAWRGGQAGELFF. The CDR3, as DNA: TGTGCCTGGAGGGGGGGGCAGGCTGGGGAGCTGTTTTTT.

The chain employs TRBV19 and TRBJ1-5; 9 positions match TRBD1. Trimming at V came to 10 bases and at J to 5 bases, leaving 6 bases not matched to a gene. The CDR3 is 13 residues long. Germline-derived CDR1 and CDR2 are LNHDA and SQIVND (reference sequence). As DNA, the CDR3 is TGTGCCACCCGGGACAGGGTTCATCAGCCCCAGCATTTT. Its translation is CATRDRVHQPQHF.

The chain uses TRBV18 and TRBJ2-1, with 13 bases matching TRBD2. The CDR3 has 15 residues. Germline CDR1 and CDR2: KGHSH and LQKENI. V lost 6 bases to trimming and J lost 4 bases; unmatched junction nucleotides: 3. The CDR3 DNA reads TGTGCCAGCTCCGAACTAGCGGGGGGGTACAATGAGCAGTTCTTC. Protein sequence: CASSELAGGYNEQFF.

This chain uses TRBV19 with TRBJ1-1; D is unclear. The V gene lost 0 bases and the J gene lost 10 bases, with 24 bases spanning the gap. The CDR3 runs to 17 residues. The V gene's germline CDR1 is LNHDA and CDR2 SQIVND (reference sequence). This chain's CDR3 is CASSIDRFSREIVAAFF. DNA of the CDR3: TGTGCCAGTAGTATAGATCGGTTTTCGCGAGAAATAGTTGCAGCTTTCTTT.

The DNA for the CDR3 is TGTGCCAGCAGCGACCAAGACAGGCCCTCATCCTACGAGCAGTACTTC. Protein sequence: CASSDQDRPSSYEQYF. V usage is TRBV7-9 and J usage is TRBJ2-7; D is possibly TRBD1 (6 bases). The V gene lost 5 bases and the J gene lost 1 base, with 18 bases spanning the gap. The CDR3 extends over 16 amino acids. The V gene's germline CDR1 is SEHNR and CDR2 FQNEAQ (reference sequence). Filled out from reference TRBV7-9 and TRBJ2-7, the complete variable domain reads DTGVSQNPRHKITKRGQNVTFRCDPISEHNRLYWYRQTLGQGPEFLTYFQNEAQLEKSRLLSDRFSAERPKGSFSTLEIQRTEQGDSAMYLCASSDQDRPSSYEQYFGPGTRLTVT.

The V and J genes are TRBV15 and TRBJ1-6; no clear D gene. Germline CDR1 and CDR2: LNHNV and YYDKDF (reference sequence). CDR3 length: 15 residues. Deletions cut 0 bases from V and 2 bases from J, with 5 bases between. The CDR3 DNA is TGTGCCACCAGCAGAGATTCGGCCTATAATTCACCCCTCCACTTT. The encoded protein is CATSRDSAYNSPLHF.

This clone was recorded only once. V is TRBV9 and J is TRBJ2-3, with TRBD1 matching 9 bases. The CDR3 runs to 16 residues. Germline CDR1 reads SGDLS; CDR2 reads YYNGEE. Trimming removed 3 bases from V and 7 bases from J; junction bases left unmatched: 12. CDR3 amino acids: CASSAEPGTGSNTQYF. The CDR3, as DNA: TGTGCCAGCAGCGCAGAGCCCGGGACAGGGTCCAATACGCAGTATTTT.

The chain joins TRBV5-1 to TRBJ2-7; D possibly corresponds to TRBD2 (6 bases). Per germline, CDR1 SGHRS and CDR2 YFSETQ. V lost 0 bases to trimming and J lost 2 bases, with 9 bases between them. CDR3 size: 14 residues. The chain's CDR3 is CASSLGGVTYEQYF. The DNA of the CDR3 is TGCGCCAGCAGCTTGGGCGGGGTTACCTACGAGCAGTACTTC.

This clone was found a few times. The chain links TRBV11-2 to TRBJ2-5; D might be TRBD2 (6 bases). Trimming pared 3 bases from V and 5 bases from J, leaving 16 bases between. Per germline, CDR1 SGHAT and CDR2 FQNNGV. This CDR3 has 15 amino acids. The CDR3 here is CASSFDEAGRETQYF. As DNA, the CDR3 is TGTGCCAGCAGCTTCGATGAGGCGGGGAGGGAGACCCAGTACTTC.

The chain couples TRBV28 to TRBJ2-7; 9 bases align to TRBD1. Germline CDR1 is MDHEN and CDR2 is SYDVKM. Trimming cost V 4 bases and J 5 bases; bases outside gene matches: 12. CDR3 length equals 16 residues. Written as DNA, the CDR3 is TGTGCCAGCAGTTCACAGGGGGCGAAAACTCAAGACGAGCAGTACTTC. Translated: CASSSQGAKTQDEQYF.

The chain joins TRBV29-1 to TRBJ2-1, with D possibly TRBD2 on 6 matching bases. In germline, CDR1 is SQVTM, CDR2 ANQGSEA. Trimming stripped 7 bases from V and 3 bases from J, with 10 bases between. CDR3 length: 12 amino acids. This CDR3 is CSGRRGYNEQFF. CDR3 bases: TGCAGCGGGAGGAGGGGCTACAATGAGCAGTTCTTC.

This chain links TRBV4-1 with TRBJ2-3; D uncertain. V gave up 0 bases and J gave up 0 bases, with 7 bases separating them. CDR3 length: 15 amino acids. Germline CDR1 and CDR2: MGHRA and YSYEKL. In DNA, the CDR3 is TGCGCCAGCAGCCAAGACCGGAGCAGCACAGATACGCAGTATTTT. Residues: CASSQDRSSTDTQYF.